This TCR beta chain was documented in a study of blood T cell repertoires in COVID-19 (TCRdb year 2020). Background for the entire study: Samples from collaborators originated in the United States, Italy and Spain and spanned both the acute and convalescent phases of COVID-19. Where available, HLA class I and class II types were taken from metadata supplied by the sample provider and were not determined by assay-based typing. The samples were drawn from two sources: the first 160 participants of the ongoing ImmuneRACE study, and over 1,000 subjects contributed by 6 global collaborators. The material from the prospective study consisted of cDNA or gDNA derived from T cells, B-cell-depleted T cells, or PBMCs. A de-identified subject ID, COVID-19 status, age in years and sex were almost always included in the sample metadata. The repertoires were released in a freely available public database intended as a resource for research on the immune response to SARS-CoV-2. Deeply sampled blood TCRbeta repertoires from subjects exposed to, actively infected with, or recovered from COVID-19 were included in the dataset.

The research as a whole found: How much clinical and demographic metadata was included differed by source and by participant, and the metadata was provided uncurated.

Including the terminal cysteine and phenylalanine, the CDR3 comprises 14 residues. Only the CDR3 DNA is retained, 42 bases long and in frame from the first base. At the junction V is shortened by 1 base and J by 5 bases, with 11 bases in between. The CDR1 and CDR2 encoded by the germline V gene are MNHNS and SASEGT. The immunoSEQ Assay, a bias-controlled multiplex PCR, was used to amplify TCRbeta CDR3 regions from genomic DNA. The original methods were these. Within the assay, amplification of reference gene primers was used to estimate how many nucleated cells each sample contained. To quantify the absolute abundance of each unique TCRbeta CDR3 rearrangement, sequence reads were collapsed and filtered. For each sample, productive Simpson clonality was calculated as the square root of Simpson's diversity index across productive rearrangements. TCRdb's version of the immuneACCESS table is confined to in-frame rearrangements and falls short of the full clone set. An unresolved V gene accounts for under half of the shortfall where checked; the remainder is of unknown origin. V, J and clone size are those of that table, while D and trimming were read from the DNA. The sample yields hundreds of thousands of clones; about 85% were counted once. The ten largest clones add up to over 15% of the sample.

A remark on this clone: Its cognate antigen has yet to be identified. Base qualities are not recorded, but no much larger clone differs from it by a single base.

Each collaborating institution followed its own protocols to collect whole blood in K2EDTA tubes. For TCRbeta analysis, collaborators shipped samples in one of three forms: frozen whole blood, isolated PBMCs, or DNA extracted from either of those sample types. What was sequenced was peripheral blood. This receptor was identified in a woman of 80 years or more with active or convalescent COVID-19. The chain uses TRBV6-1 and TRBJ1-1; the D gene assignment is ambiguous. The CDR3 has the sequence CASSEGAGKTEAFF. The DNA sequence is as follows: TGTGCCAGCAGTGAAGGTGCCGGGAAGACTGAAGCTTTCTTT.